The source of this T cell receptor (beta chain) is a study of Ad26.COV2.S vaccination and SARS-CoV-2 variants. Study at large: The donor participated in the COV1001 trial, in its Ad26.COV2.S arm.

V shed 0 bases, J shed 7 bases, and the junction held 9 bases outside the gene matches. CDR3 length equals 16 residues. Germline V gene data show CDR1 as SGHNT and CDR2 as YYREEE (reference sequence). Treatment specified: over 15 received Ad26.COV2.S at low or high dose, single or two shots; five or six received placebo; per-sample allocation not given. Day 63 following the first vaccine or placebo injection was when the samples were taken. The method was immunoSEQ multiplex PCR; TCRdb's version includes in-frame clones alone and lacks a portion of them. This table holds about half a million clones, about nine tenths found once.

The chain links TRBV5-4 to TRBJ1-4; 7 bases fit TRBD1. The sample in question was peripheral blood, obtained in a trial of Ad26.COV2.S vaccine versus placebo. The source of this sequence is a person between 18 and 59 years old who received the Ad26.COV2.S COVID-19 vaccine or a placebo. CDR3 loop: CASSLGGATGREKLFF. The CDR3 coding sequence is TGTGCCAGCAGCTTGGGGGGGGCGACAGGGCGTGAAAAACTGTTTTTT.